In this sample, the clone carrying this T cell receptor (beta chain) turned up a few times. Trimming shortened V by 3 bases and J by 1 base, and 7 bases separated the two germline ends. The CDR3 is made up of 15 amino acids. Germline-derived CDR1 and CDR2 are SEHNR and FQNEAQ (reference sequence). These donors, healthy bone marrow donors, were studied. This entry belongs to a study of cytomegalovirus exposure and HLA in healthy donors. Both 60 Vbeta primers and 13 Jbeta primers went into the PCR. Sequencing was performed with immunoSEQ multiplex PCR; in TCRdb, only in-frame clones are kept and a portion is missing. The repertoire holds 150,000 to 200,000 clones, with just over 70% as singletons.

The origin of this receptor is a human donor in good health. What was sequenced was PBMCs. The chain links TRBV7-9 to TRBJ2-6, with unresolved D. For the CDR3, the DNA is TGTGCCAGCAGCTTTCTCGGGTCTGGGGCCAACGTCCTGACTTTC. Translation: CASSFLGSGANVLTF.